A selection of T cell receptor beta chains follows, all from one sample in a study of T cells in Graves' hyperthyroidism and ophthalmopathy. TCRdb recomputed calls from the multiplex PCR reads with MiXCR, one row per CDR3 protein. Among more than 550,000 distinct CDR3 sequences listed, just under 45% were seen once. What was sequenced was peripheral blood or thyroid tissue (not recorded which). These receptors were obtained from an adult man with Graves' disease, either hyperthyroidism or ophthalmopathy (not recorded which). Both conserved end residues are part of each CDR3. Fields, in order: D gene, V gene, clone size, J gene, CDR3 protein, CDR3 DNA. The D gene is left open where the match is weak. Size is omitted from some rows. Given values are once, few, many or a class for expanded clones.

d_gene: TRBD1
v_gene: TRBV2
abundance: .
j_gene: TRBJ1-5
CDR3aa: CASSEGQANQPQHF
CDR3nt: TGTGCCAGCAGTGAGGGACAGGCCAATCAGCCCCAGCATTTT

d_gene: .
v_gene: TRBV20-1
abundance: .
j_gene: TRBJ1-3
CDR3aa: CSARGDIANTIYF
CDR3nt: TGCAGTGCTAGAGGGGACATAGCGAACACCATATATTTT

d_gene: TRBD1
v_gene: TRBV7-2
abundance: .
j_gene: TRBJ2-7
CDR3aa: CASSQTGGDEQYF
CDR3nt: TGTGCCAGCAGCCAGACAGGGGGCGACGAGCAGTACTTC

d_gene: TRBD1
v_gene: TRBV25-1
abundance: once
j_gene: TRBJ1-2
CDR3aa: CASSELVRGQGFGYTF
CDR3nt: TGTGCCAGCAGTGAATTAGTCCGTGGACAGGGTTTTGGCTACACCTTC

d_gene: TRBD1
v_gene: TRBV2
abundance: .
j_gene: TRBJ2-5
CDR3aa: CASSDGQGQGEETQYF
CDR3nt: TGTGCCAGCAGTGACGGACAGGGCCAGGGGGAAGAGACCCAGTACTTC

d_gene: .
v_gene: TRBV7-8
abundance: .
j_gene: TRBJ1-6
CDR3aa: CASSPGFRQQSPLHF
CDR3nt: TGTGCCAGTAGCCCCGGCTTTAGACAGCAATCACCCCTCCACTTT

d_gene: .
v_gene: TRBV29-1
abundance: many
j_gene: TRBJ1-2
CDR3aa: CSVVGAGDGYTF
CDR3nt: TGCAGCGTTGTGGGAGCAGGGGATGGCTACACCTTC

d_gene: .
v_gene: TRBV7-9
abundance: many
j_gene: TRBJ2-7
CDR3aa: CASSLEREQYF
CDR3nt: TGTGCCAGCAGCTTAGAACGGGAGCAGTACTTC

d_gene: TRBD1
v_gene: TRBV7-9
abundance: few
j_gene: TRBJ1-1
CDR3aa: CASNPQGASTEAFF
CDR3nt: TGTGCCAGCAACCCACAGGGGGCGAGCACTGAAGCTTTCTTT

d_gene: TRBD1
v_gene: TRBV7-2
abundance: .
j_gene: TRBJ2-7
CDR3aa: CASSIAGQGSNEQYF
CDR3nt: TGTGCCAGCAGCATTGCGGGACAGGGATCAAACGAGCAGTACTTC

d_gene: .
v_gene: TRBV7-9
abundance: .
j_gene: TRBJ2-7
CDR3aa: CASTLRLGSYEQYF
CDR3nt: TGTGCCAGCACCCTAAGGTTGGGCTCCTACGAGCAGTACTTC

d_gene: TRBD1
v_gene: TRBV7-8
abundance: many
j_gene: TRBJ1-2
CDR3aa: CASSLSGTGVGYTF
CDR3nt: TGTGCCAGCAGCTTAAGCGGGACAGGGGTAGGCTACACCTTC

d_gene: TRBD1
v_gene: TRBV12-3/TRBV12-4
abundance: .
j_gene: TRBJ1-1
CDR3aa: CASRIQGAEAFF
CDR3nt: TGTGCCAGCAGAATACAGGGGGCTGAAGCTTTCTTT

d_gene: TRBD1
v_gene: TRBV7-6
abundance: few
j_gene: TRBJ1-5
CDR3aa: CASSSIRDRAPQPQHF
CDR3nt: TGTGCCAGCAGCTCGATCCGGGACAGGGCCCCCCAGCCCCAGCATTTT

d_gene: TRBD1
v_gene: TRBV5-1
abundance: many
j_gene: TRBJ1-1
CDR3aa: CASSLAWDRNTEAFF
CDR3nt: TGCGCCAGCAGCTTGGCCTGGGACAGGAACACTGAAGCTTTCTTT

d_gene: .
v_gene: TRBV7-9
abundance: .
j_gene: TRBJ1-2
CDR3aa: CASSPLLGQNYGYTF
CDR3nt: TGTGCCAGCAGCCCCCTACTTGGACAAAACTATGGCTACACCTTC

d_gene: .
v_gene: TRBV19
abundance: few
j_gene: TRBJ2-2
CDR3aa: CASSIWGAGELFF
CDR3nt: TGTGCCAGTAGCATTTGGGGGGCCGGGGAGCTGTTTTTT

d_gene: .
v_gene: TRBV5-4
abundance: .
j_gene: TRBJ2-7
CDR3aa: CASSLSAVLYEQYF
CDR3nt: TGTGCCAGCAGCTTGAGTGCGGTACTCTACGAGCAGTACTTC

d_gene: TRBD1
v_gene: TRBV10-3
abundance: few
j_gene: TRBJ1-1
CDR3aa: CAVAGQGENTEAFF
CDR3nt: TGTGCCGTGGCTGGACAGGGCGAGAACACTGAAGCTTTCTTT

d_gene: .
v_gene: TRBV10-3
abundance: once
j_gene: TRBJ1-3
CDR3aa: CAISDEGITIYF
CDR3nt: TGTGCCATCAGTGACGAGGGAATCACCATATATTTT

d_gene: .
v_gene: TRBV25-1
abundance: many
j_gene: TRBJ1-3
CDR3aa: CASARLNTIYF
CDR3nt: TGTGCCAGCGCCAGATTAAACACCATATATTTT

d_gene: .
v_gene: TRBV7-9
abundance: .
j_gene: TRBJ1-2
CDR3aa: CASSLASAGVGYTF
CDR3nt: TGTGCCAGCAGCTTAGCGTCGGCAGGGGTTGGCTACACCTTC

d_gene: .
v_gene: TRBV15
abundance: .
j_gene: TRBJ1-4
CDR3aa: CATVDATNEKLFF
CDR3nt: TGTGCCACCGTCGACGCAACTAATGAAAAACTGTTTTTT

d_gene: .
v_gene: TRBV7-9
abundance: few
j_gene: TRBJ2-7
CDR3aa: CASSSPDFYTYEQYF
CDR3nt: TGTGCCAGCAGCTCTCCGGACTTCTATACCTACGAGCAGTACTTC

d_gene: .
v_gene: TRBV19
abundance: .
j_gene: TRBJ2-2
CDR3aa: CASRKGGANTGELFF
CDR3nt: TGTGCCAGTCGAAAGGGGGGGGCGAACACTGGGGAGCTGTTTTTT

d_gene: TRBD1
v_gene: TRBV10-3
abundance: .
j_gene: TRBJ1-5
CDR3aa: CAISGTGAQNQPQHF
CDR3nt: TGTGCCATCAGTGGGACAGGGGCCCAGAATCAGCCCCAGCATTTT

d_gene: .
v_gene: TRBV20-1
abundance: .
j_gene: TRBJ2-7
CDR3aa: CSARDNDYEQYF
CDR3nt: TGCAGTGCTAGAGACAACGATTACGAGCAGTACTTC

d_gene: .
v_gene: TRBV12-3/TRBV12-4
abundance: .
j_gene: TRBJ1-3
CDR3aa: CASSFRAISGNTIYF
CDR3nt: TGTGCCAGCAGTTTCCGGGCCATCTCTGGAAACACCATATATTTT

d_gene: TRBD1
v_gene: TRBV7-3
abundance: .
j_gene: TRBJ1-2
CDR3aa: CASSRDRDGYGYTF
CDR3nt: TGTGCCAGCAGTCGGGACAGGGACGGCTATGGCTACACCTTC

d_gene: TRBD1
v_gene: TRBV15
abundance: .
j_gene: TRBJ2-5
CDR3aa: CATSRVRDSNQPQYF
CDR3nt: TGTGCCACCAGCAGAGTTAGGGACAGCAATCAGCCCCAGTACTTC

d_gene: TRBD1
v_gene: TRBV6-5
abundance: few
j_gene: TRBJ1-1
CDR3aa: CASSWTGEITEAFF
CDR3nt: TGTGCCAGCAGTTGGACAGGGGAGATCACTGAAGCTTTCTTT

d_gene: .
v_gene: TRBV16
abundance: once
j_gene: TRBJ1-4
CDR3aa: CASRPGLSAANEKLFF
CDR3nt: TGTGCCAGCAGGCCCGGATTGTCGGCAGCTAATGAAAAACTGTTTTTT

d_gene: TRBD1
v_gene: TRBV10-3
abundance: few
j_gene: TRBJ1-2
CDR3aa: CASRPLTGNYGYTF
CDR3nt: TGTGCCAGCAGGCCACTGACAGGGAACTATGGCTACACCTTC

d_gene: .
v_gene: TRBV9
abundance: .
j_gene: TRBJ2-2
CDR3aa: CASREVAGELFF
CDR3nt: TGTGCCAGCAGGGAAGTTGCCGGGGAGCTGTTTTTT

d_gene: TRBD1
v_gene: TRBV25-1
abundance: once
j_gene: TRBJ1-4
CDR3aa: CAATGGGEKLFF
CDR3nt: TGTGCTGCGACAGGGGGAGGTGAAAAACTGTTTTTT

d_gene: TRBD2
v_gene: TRBV7-6
abundance: .
j_gene: TRBJ2-5
CDR3aa: CASSLSIAGTKQETQYF
CDR3nt: TGTGCCAGCAGCTTAAGTATAGCGGGTACAAAGCAAGAGACCCAGTACTTC

d_gene: .
v_gene: TRBV2
abundance: many
j_gene: TRBJ1-1
CDR3aa: CASSVQDPGAFF
CDR3nt: TGTGCCAGCAGTGTTCAGGACCCGGGAGCTTTCTTT

d_gene: .
v_gene: TRBV7-6
abundance: few
j_gene: TRBJ2-7
CDR3aa: CASSPAPNDEQYF
CDR3nt: TGTGCCAGCAGTCCCGCGCCCAACGACGAGCAGTACTTC

d_gene: .
v_gene: TRBV7-4
abundance: .
j_gene: TRBJ2-7
CDR3aa: CASSLQNF
CDR3nt: TGTGCCAGCAGCTTGCAGAACTTC

d_gene: TRBD1
v_gene: TRBV10-3
abundance: few
j_gene: TRBJ2-5
CDR3aa: CAISDGQGREETQYF
CDR3nt: TGTGCCATCAGTGACGGACAGGGGCGGGAAGAGACCCAGTACTTC

d_gene: .
v_gene: TRBV7-2
abundance: many
j_gene: TRBJ1-4
CDR3aa: CASSLKDSLVF
CDR3nt: TGTGCCAGCAGCTTAAAGGACAGCTTGGTTTTT

d_gene: .
v_gene: TRBV19
abundance: many
j_gene: TRBJ2-5
CDR3aa: CASASGTVQETQYF
CDR3nt: TGTGCCAGTGCATCCGGGACGGTCCAAGAGACCCAGTACTTC

d_gene: .
v_gene: TRBV14
abundance: many
j_gene: TRBJ1-4
CDR3aa: CASSQDRVKLFF
CDR3nt: TGTGCCAGCAGCCAAGATCGAGTAAAACTGTTTTTT

d_gene: .
v_gene: TRBV5-1
abundance: many
j_gene: TRBJ1-4
CDR3aa: CASSLGVPGEKLFF
CDR3nt: TGCGCCAGCAGCTTGGGCGTCCCCGGTGAAAAACTGTTTTTT

d_gene: TRBD1
v_gene: TRBV5-8
abundance: few
j_gene: TRBJ1-1
CDR3aa: CASSLGDRGTEAFF
CDR3nt: TGTGCCAGCAGCTTGGGGGACAGGGGCACTGAAGCTTTCTTT

d_gene: .
v_gene: TRBV10-3
abundance: .
j_gene: TRBJ1-1
CDR3aa: CAISEGGGKGAFF
CDR3nt: TGTGCCATCAGTGAGGGCGGGGGAAAGGGAGCTTTCTTT

d_gene: .
v_gene: TRBV25-1
abundance: .
j_gene: TRBJ1-6
CDR3aa: CASSVGGRGDSPLHF
CDR3nt: TGTGCCAGCAGTGTAGGCGGACGTGGGGATTCACCCCTCCACTTT

d_gene: .
v_gene: TRBV10-3
abundance: once
j_gene: TRBJ2-7
CDR3aa: CAISEGQSYEQYF
CDR3nt: TGTGCCATCAGTGAGGGACAGTCCTACGAGCAGTACTTC

d_gene: TRBD2
v_gene: TRBV7-2
abundance: .
j_gene: TRBJ2-7
CDR3aa: CASSLSGGSYFSEQYF
CDR3nt: TGTGCCAGCAGCTTATCCGGGGGGAGTTATTTCTCCGAGCAGTACTTC